This passage covers 25 T cell receptor beta chains from one sample sequenced in a study of blood T cell repertoires in COVID-19. Data came from immunoSEQ multiplex PCR; TCRdb stores just in-frame clones and leaves some out. The sample holds over 200,000 clones, about nine tenths seen once. Material for sequencing was PBMCs or T cells enriched from blood (not recorded which). The source of these receptors is a middle-aged woman with acute COVID-19.

The chain is built from TRBV5-4 and TRBJ2-3, with 7 bases lining up with TRBD1. The CDR3 runs 16 residues. V shed 0 bases, J shed 0 bases, and the junction held 4 bases outside the gene matches. CDR1 is SGHNT, CDR2 YYREEE, per germline (reference sequence). CDR3 amino acids: CASSLARGRSTDTQYF. For the CDR3, the DNA is TGTGCCAGCAGCTTGGCGAGGGGGCGGAGCACAGATACGCAGTATTTT.

This clone was observed a single time. The chain combines TRBV12-5 with TRBJ2-1; 10 bases align to TRBD2. The CDR3 length is 14 residues. Germline CDR1 and CDR2: LGHNT and FRNRAP. With 9 bases clipped from V and 3 bases from J, the junction kept 5 bases outside the gene matches. CDR3 DNA: TGTGCTAGCTATAGCGGGGGGAACTACAATGAGCAGTTCTTC. Its protein is CASYSGGNYNEQFF.

V usage is TRBV2 and J usage is TRBJ1-6; TRBD1 agrees at 9 bases. Trimming removed 1 base from V and 7 bases from J; junction bases left unmatched: 8. Germline values: CDR1 SNHLY, CDR2 FYNNEI. The CDR3 totals 17 residues. This CDR3 reads CASSEENRGQRNSPLHF. The CDR3 region has the DNA TGTGCCAGCAGTGAAGAAAACAGGGGGCAGCGGAATTCACCCCTCCACTTT.

The rearrangement uses TRBV20-1 and TRBJ2-5, with 11 bases aligning to TRBD2. This CDR3 is 16 amino acids long. Germline V gene data show CDR1 as DFQATT and CDR2 as SNEGSKA (reference sequence). J was trimmed by 5 bases and V by 3 bases; bases with no gene match: 11. The CDR3 coding sequence is TGCAGTGCTAGTGAGGCTAGCGGGGGGCCGACGGAGACCCAGTACTTC. It specifies CSASEASGGPTETQYF.

For this clone: Other DNA sequences in this sample translate to the same CDR3. The gene calls are TRBV11-2 and TRBJ1-3; the D is unclear. This CDR3 comprises 16 residues. Trimming removed 3 bases from V and 0 bases from J, with 12 bases in between. From germline, CDR1 is SGHAT and CDR2 FQNNGV. DNA for the CDR3: TGTGCCAGCAGCTTCGCCGGACTGTCCTCTGGAAACACCATATATTTT. Translated, it gives CASSFAGLSSGNTIYF.

The J gene is TRBJ2-1, the V gene TRBV3-1 (or the pseudogene TRBV3-2); unclear D gene. V was trimmed by 4 bases and J by 5 bases, leaving 6 bases between them. The CDR3 spans 12 residues. Germline V gene lookup returns CDR1 LGHDT and CDR2 YNNKEL (reference sequence). The CDR3: CASSRVNNEQFF. DNA of the CDR3: TGTGCCAGCAGCCGCGTTAACAATGAGCAGTTCTTC.

J is TRBJ2-3 and V is TRBV5-1; perhaps TRBD1 as D (6 bases). Per the germline V gene, CDR1 is SGHRS and CDR2 is YFSETQ. The germline V and J ends were trimmed by 7 bases and 0 bases, with 15 bases remaining between them. This CDR3 comprises 15 residues. Written as DNA, the CDR3 is TGCGCCAGCCACAAGGGGGACACGAGCACAGATACGCAGTATTTT. Encoded protein: CASHKGDTSTDTQYF.

This clone was found once. The chain has TRBV6-1 and TRBJ1-3; D ambiguous. The CDR3 is 17 residues long. Per the germline V gene, CDR1 is MNHNS and CDR2 is SASEGT. V was clipped by 2 bases and J by 0 bases, with 14 bases between them. CDR3 residues: CASSELQIFSSGNTIYF. In nucleotides, the CDR3 is TGTGCCAGCAGTGAACTTCAGATTTTCAGCTCTGGAAACACCATATATTTT.

Concerning this clone: Other DNA sequences in the sample encode the same CDR3. This CDR3 is CASSVDDSNYGYTF. The CDR3 DNA reads as TGTGCCAGCAGCGTCGACGACAGTAACTATGGCTACACCTTC. V is TRBV9 and J is TRBJ1-2; D may be TRBD1 (5 bases). CDR1 is SGDLS, CDR2 YYNGEE, per germline. Trimming shortened V by 2 bases and J by 1 base, and 9 bases separated the two germline ends. The CDR3 is made up of 14 amino acids.

This chain joins TRBV2 and TRBJ2-2; no clear D. The CDR3 is made up of 13 amino acids. The V gene's germline CDR1 is SNHLY and CDR2 FYNNEI. Trimming pared 4 bases from V and 4 bases from J, leaving 7 bases between. The CDR3 here is CASSVESTGELFF. The CDR3, as DNA: TGTGCCAGCAGTGTAGAAAGCACCGGGGAGCTGTTTTTT.

This sequence joins TRBV4-2 and TRBJ1-4, with 8 bases that match TRBD1. In germline, CDR1 is LGHNA, CDR2 YNFKEQ. V shed 3 bases and J 5 bases; nucleotides not matched to a gene: 8. The CDR3 covers 16 residues. DNA for the CDR3: TGTGCCAGCAGCCACAACCCGGACAGGGCCAATGAAAAACTGTTTTTT. Protein sequence: CASSHNPDRANEKLFF.

This chain joins TRBV18 and TRBJ1-5; D perhaps matches TRBD1 (6 bases). The CDR3 sequence is 16 residues long. The ends were cut back, 3 bases at V and 5 bases at J, with 17 bases in the middle. Germline lookup yields CDR1 KGHSH and CDR2 LQKENI. The CDR3 bases are TGTGCCAGCTCACCCACGGTTACAGGGAGGGATCAGCCCCAGCATTTT. Its protein product is CASSPTVTGRDQPQHF. Full variable domain (outside the CDR3, taken from reference TRBV18 and TRBJ1-5): NAGVMQNPRHLVRRRGQEARLRCSPMKGHSHVYWYRQLPEEGLKFMVYLQKENIIDESGMPKERFSAEFPKEGPSILRIQQVVRGDSAAYFCASSPTVTGRDQPQHFGDGTRLSIL.

The chain links TRBV30 to TRBJ2-3, with D uncertain. Trimming removed 2 bases from V and 6 bases from J, with 6 bases in between. Per the germline V gene, CDR1 is GTSNPN and CDR2 is SVGIG (reference sequence). The CDR3 is made up of 11 amino acids. CDR3 nucleotide sequence: TGTGCCTGGAGTCCAGCGGATACGCAGTATTTT. This translates into CAWSPADTQYF. Combining the CDR3 with reference TRBV30 and TRBJ2-3 gives the whole variable domain SQTIHQWPATLVQPVGSPLSLECTVEGTSNPNLYWYRQAAGRGLQLLFYSVGIGQISSEVPQNLSASRPQDRQFILSSKKLLLSDSGFYLCAWSPADTQYFGPGTRLTVL.

This clone was counted a single time. The gene calls are TRBV5-6 and TRBJ2-7, with TRBD1 matching over 10 bases. Germline lookup yields CDR1 SGHDT and CDR2 YYEEEE. The V segment lost 1 base and the J segment 6 bases; nucleotides outside the gene matches: 4. The CDR3 covers 14 residues. CDR3 sequence reads: CASSLLGQGFEQYV. CDR3 bases: TGTGCCAGCAGCTTGCTGGGACAGGGGTTCGAGCAGTACGTC.

The rearrangement links TRBV11-2 to TRBJ1-6; D possibly corresponds to TRBD1 (5 bases). CDR1 and CDR2 (germline): SGHAT, FQNNGV. V dropped 1 base and J dropped 7 bases, with 5 bases sitting between them. The CDR3 spans 13 residues. The CDR3 spells CASSLGGNSPLHF. CDR3 DNA: TGTGCCAGCAGCTTAGGGGGCAATTCACCCCTCCACTTT.

As concerns this clone: Other nucleotide sequences from this sample produce the same CDR3. This sequence joins TRBV5-1 and TRBJ2-6; 10 nucleotides line up with TRBD1. Germline V gives CDR1 SGHRS, CDR2 YFSETQ. The CDR3 contains 15 residues. With 4 bases clipped from V and 2 bases from J, the junction kept 0 bases outside the gene matches. CDR3 DNA: TGCGCCAGCAGCGGGACAGGGGCTGGGGCCAACGTCCTGACTTTC. Translation: CASSGTGAGANVLTF.

The chain recombines TRBV27 with TRBJ2-1; 10 nucleotides line up with TRBD2. The V and J ends lost 6 bases and 4 bases, in that order; junction bases with no gene match: 9. The CDR3 spans 16 residues. CDR1 MNHEY and CDR2 SMNVEV come from the germline V gene (reference sequence). CDR3 nucleotides: TGTGCCAGCAGGAAAACTAGCGGGATCCGATACAATGAGCAGTTCTTC. Amino acid sequence: CASRKTSGIRYNEQFF.

The CDR3 nucleotides are TGTGCCAGCTCACCAGGAAGGGGTCCCCAAGAGACCCAGTACTTC. Its protein product is CASSPGRGPQETQYF. The rearrangement joins TRBV18 to TRBJ2-5; weak D call: TRBD1 (5 bases). V was trimmed by 2 bases and J by 1 base, leaving 11 bases between them. Per germline, CDR1 KGHSH and CDR2 LQKENI. This CDR3 comprises 15 residues.

This CDR3 reads CASRPSPGQDTQYF. The DNA for the CDR3 is TGTGCCAGCAGGCCCTCCCCGGGACAAGATACGCAGTATTTT. The chain has TRBV3-1 (or the pseudogene TRBV3-2) and TRBJ2-3, with D possibly matching TRBD1 (6 bases). In germline, CDR1 is LGHDT, CDR2 YNNKEL (reference sequence). V was shortened by 6 bases and J by 5 bases, with 15 bases between the two germline ends. This CDR3 contains 14 residues.

Turning to this clone: The conserved phenylalanine or tryptophan is not found at the CDR3 terminus, so this likely reflects a read error. This chain uses TRBV10-2 with TRBJ1-2; 7 bases line up with TRBD1. V was pared by 3 bases and J by 2 bases, with 6 bases of the junction left unmatched. CDR1 and CDR2 (germline): WSHSY, SAAADI. The CDR3 has 15 amino acids. DNA of the CDR3: TGCGCCAGCAGTGATTCATGGGGACAGAACTATGGCTACACCCTC. It is translated as CASSDSWGQNYGYTL.

The chain employs TRBV30 and TRBJ1-2; D remains ambiguous. The germline gives CDR1 GTSNPN, CDR2 SVGIG (reference sequence). The CDR3 loop spans 14 amino acids. V shed 5 bases and J shed 1 base, with 14 bases lying between them. This CDR3 is CAWSRGNGNYGYTF. The CDR3 DNA reads as TGTGCCTGGTCCCGGGGAAACGGTAACTATGGCTACACCTTC.

The genes are TRBV29-1 and TRBJ2-3; D uncertain. The CDR3 contains 16 residues. V lost 0 bases and J 1 base, leaving 14 bases between the germline ends. The germline gives CDR1 SQVTM, CDR2 ANQGSEA. The CDR3 sequence: CSVEDDPRLGTDTQYF. CDR3 nucleotide sequence: TGCAGCGTTGAAGATGATCCGAGGTTGGGCACAGATACGCAGTATTTT.

The chain joins TRBV14 to TRBJ2-7, with 7 bases matching TRBD2. Germline V gives CDR1 SGHDN, CDR2 FVKESK. V was pared by 1 base and J by 0 bases, with 9 bases of the junction left unmatched. The CDR3 loop spans 17 amino acids. CDR3 residues: CASSQGVLRGGSYEQYV. The CDR3 bases are TGTGCCAGCAGCCAAGGTGTGCTCCGCGGGGGCTCCTACGAGCAGTACGTC.

The rearrangement joins TRBV29-1 to TRBJ2-5; D is perhaps TRBD1 (6 bases). The CDR3 runs to 15 residues. The germline V and J ends were trimmed by 5 bases and 4 bases, with 20 bases remaining between them. Per germline, CDR1 SQVTM and CDR2 ANQGSEA. The DNA of the CDR3 is TGCAGCGTTACCCCACCGGGACAAATTCTAGAGACCCAGTACTTC. Its protein is CSVTPPGQILETQYF. The full variable domain, rest sourced from reference TRBV29-1 and TRBJ2-5, is SAVISQKPSRDICQRGTSLTIQCQVDSQVTMMFWYRQQPGQSLTLIATANQGSEATYESGFVIDKFPISRPNLTFSTLTVSNMSPEDSSIYLCSVTPPGQILETQYFGPGTRLLVL.

This sequence joins TRBV7-9 and TRBJ1-6; no clear D gene. CDR3 length: 14 residues. The V end was cut by 5 bases, the J end by 3 bases, with 8 bases between. Germline CDR1 is SEHNR and CDR2 is FQNEAQ (reference sequence). The CDR3 bases are TGTGCCAGCAGCCCCGGGAACTATAATTCACCCCTCCACTTT. This sequence encodes CASSPGNYNSPLHF.